A selection of T cell receptor beta chains follows, all from one sample in a study of blood T cell repertoires in COVID-19. TCRdb's table, derived via immunoSEQ multiplex PCR, lists solely in-frame clones and lacks some. The sample holds hundreds of thousands of clones; about 87% are singletons and the top ten take 2.3%. Sequenced material: peripheral blood. The receptor source for this set is a woman in her sixties with COVID-19, enrolled during active disease. Each CDR3 is given with its conserved first and last residue. The D gene is left open where the match is weak. Not every row has a clone size; where given, it reads once, few, many or a size class.

v_gene	d_gene	j_gene	abundance	CDR3aa	CDR3nt
TRBV6-5	NA	TRBJ2-7	once	CASSLKIGSYEQYF	TGTGCCAGCAGTTTGAAAATCGGGAGCTACGAGCAGTACTTC
TRBV18	TRBD1	TRBJ1-2	NA	CASSPQGLTGGYGYTF	TGTGCCAGCTCACCACAGGGTTTGACAGGGGGCTATGGCTACACCTTC
TRBV30	NA	TRBJ2-7	NA	CAWRTETVQYF	TGTGCCTGGAGGACGGAGACCGTGCAGTACTTC
TRBV11-3	NA	TRBJ2-1	NA	CASSLKFGTDEYNEQFF	TGTGCCAGCAGCTTAAAGTTTGGGACTGATGAATACAATGAGCAGTTCTTC
TRBV9	NA	TRBJ1-2	NA	CAVRGYGYTF	TGTGCCGTTCGGGGCTATGGCTACACCTTC
TRBV6-5	TRBD1	TRBJ1-1	NA	CATRKGAEDTEAFF	TGTGCCACTAGGAAGGGGGCCGAGGACACTGAAGCTTTCTTT
TRBV2	NA	TRBJ1-4	NA	CASSGDRQEKLFF	TGTGCCAGCAGTGGAGACAGGCAAGAAAAACTGTTTTTT
TRBV5-8	NA	TRBJ1-4	NA	CASSLGRSVEKLFF	TGTGCCAGCAGCTTGGGCAGGTCGGTTGAAAAACTGTTTTTT
TRBV5-4	TRBD2	TRBJ2-1	NA	CASRWGGRGAPYNEQFF	TGTGCCAGCAGATGGGGAGGGCGGGGGGCCCCCTACAATGAGCAGTTCTTC
TRBV21-1	NA	TRBJ1-2	NA	CASSTGICGYTF	TGTGCCAGCAGCACAGGGATATGCGGCTACACCTTC
TRBV28	TRBD1	TRBJ1-5	NA	CASSFGQGAVQPQHF	TGTGCCAGCAGTTTCGGACAGGGGGCAGTTCAGCCCCAGCATTTT
TRBV30	TRBD1	TRBJ1-2	NA	CAWSDRGQDYGYTF	TGTGCCTGGAGTGACAGGGGGCAGGACTATGGCTACACCTTC
TRBV5-6	NA	TRBJ1-2	once	CASRTEQGNYGYTF	TGTGCCAGCAGGACCGAACAGGGAAACTATGGCTACACCTTC
TRBV5-1	NA	TRBJ2-2	NA	CASSPGHSNTGELFF	TGCGCCAGCAGCCCGGGACACTCAAACACCGGGGAGCTGTTTTTT
TRBV19	NA	TRBJ2-2	NA	CASSKGLATGELFF	TGTGCCAGTAGTAAGGGGTTGGCAACCGGGGAGCTGTTTTTT
TRBV6-5	NA	TRBJ1-2	NA	CASSSGETLRGYTF	TGTGCCAGCAGCTCCGGGGAGACTCTAAGAGGCTACACCTTC
TRBV2	NA	TRBJ2-7	NA	CASSAAQGSYEQYF	TGTGCCAGCAGTGCCGCGCAAGGGAGCTACGAGCAGTACTTC
TRBV4-2	NA	TRBJ1-5	NA	CASSPRGKNQPQHF	TGTGCCAGCAGCCCTAGGGGGAAGAATCAGCCCCAGCATTTT
TRBV5-1	TRBD1	TRBJ1-2	NA	CASSPGRQGRWGYTF	TGCGCCAGCAGCCCAGGGCGACAGGGCCGTTGGGGCTACACCTTC
TRBV12-5	TRBD2	TRBJ2-5	NA	CASGYHATSGGAVETQYF	TGTGCTAGTGGTTACCACGCGACTAGCGGGGGGGCCGTGGAGACCCAGTACTTC
TRBV5-1	TRBD2	TRBJ2-1	NA	CASSLPSGDEQFF	TGCGCCAGCAGCTTACCTAGCGGCGATGAGCAGTTCTTC
TRBV7-9	NA	TRBJ1-2	NA	CASSRDTATYGYTF	TGTGCCAGCAGCCGTGACACCGCGACCTATGGCTACACCTTC
TRBV5-1	TRBD1	TRBJ2-7	NA	CASSEAMDRFYEQYF	TGCGCCAGCAGCGAGGCCATGGACAGGTTCTACGAGCAGTACTTC
TRBV3-1/TRBV3-2	TRBD2	TRBJ2-5	NA	CASSQWTSGRETQYF	TGTGCCAGCAGCCAATGGACTAGCGGACGGGAGACCCAGTACTTC
TRBV29-1	NA	TRBJ1-1	NA	CSVEPGQVTEAFF	TGCAGCGTTGAACCGGGACAAGTAACTGAAGCTTTCTTT
TRBV5-5	TRBD1	TRBJ2-1	NA	CASSLWTGGYNEQFF	TGTGCCAGCAGCTTGTGGACAGGGGGCTACAATGAGCAGTTCTTC
TRBV5-5	NA	TRBJ2-5	NA	CASSLERQQETQYF	TGTGCCAGCAGCTTGGAACGACAGCAAGAGACCCAGTACTTC
TRBV30	NA	TRBJ1-5	NA	CAWSSRLRSNQPQHF	TGTGCCTGGAGTTCCCGACTGAGGAGCAATCAGCCCCAGCATTTT
TRBV5-4	NA	TRBJ1-5	NA	CASSQDRPPVHLSNQPQHF	TGTGCCAGCAGCCAGGACAGACCGCCAGTTCACCTTAGCAATCAGCCCCAGCATTTT
TRBV18	TRBD1	TRBJ1-2	NA	CASSPLDREGYTF	TGTGCCAGCTCACCGTTGGACAGGGAAGGCTACACCTTC
TRBV18	NA	TRBJ2-5	NA	CASSPPSRFQETQYF	TGTGCCAGCTCACCACCTTCGAGGTTCCAAGAGACCCAGTACTTC
TRBV3-1/TRBV3-2	TRBD2	TRBJ2-5	once	CASRTSGGQETQYF	TGTGCCAGCAGAACTAGCGGGGGGCAAGAGACCCAGTACTTC
TRBV4-1	NA	TRBJ1-4	NA	CASSPHREWGEKLFF	TGCGCCAGCAGCCCCCACAGGGAATGGGGTGAAAAACTGTTTTTT
TRBV5-1	NA	TRBJ1-2	NA	CASSFGQYGYTF	TGCGCCAGCAGCTTCGGACAGTATGGCTACACCTTC